The 27 T cell receptor beta chains below come from one sample, sequenced in a study of neurological immune-mediated disorders. Via MiXCR, TCRdb re-called the 5' RACE reads, giving one row per CDR3 protein. There are 15,000 to 20,000 distinct CDR3 sequences in the sample; around 15% occur only once, and approximately 15% lies in the top ten. Sequenced: PBMCs. All receptors come from a man aged 55 to 69 with HTLV-1-associated myelopathy (HAM/TSP).

The count of this clonotype is one. V is TRBV4-3 and J is TRBJ2-3, with D perhaps being TRBD1 or TRBD2 (6 bases each). Germline CDR1 is LGHNA and CDR2 is YSLEER. The CDR3 extends over 15 amino acids. V was trimmed by 1 base and J by 4 bases, leaving 12 bases between them. The CDR3 bases are TGCGCCAGCAGCCAAGCGGGGGCGGGCGCAGATACGCAGTATTTT. Amino acid sequence: CASSQAGAGADTQYF.

This clonotype occurred many times. V is TRBV7-9 and J is TRBJ1-6; 10 bases align to TRBD1. V lost 5 bases and J lost 9; bases outside the gene matches: 7. This CDR3 is 15 amino acids long. CDR1 and CDR2 from the germline V gene are SEHNR and FQNEAQ (reference sequence). CDR3 loop: CASSPRQGAASPLHF. In DNA, the CDR3 is TGTGCCAGCAGCCCCAGACAGGGGGCGGCTTCACCCCTCCACTTT.

This clonotype was counted many times. The V and J genes are TRBV6-2 or TRBV6-3 and TRBJ2-3; the D is unclear. The germline V gene has CDR1 MNHEY and CDR2 SVGEGT. The V end was cut by 2 bases, the J end by 0 bases, with 15 bases between. The CDR3 runs 17 residues. CDR3: CASSYGPPPSSTDTQYF. The CDR3 DNA sequence: TGTGCCAGCAGTTACGGCCCTCCCCCTTCTAGCACAGATACGCAGTATTTT.

Judged by abundance, this clonotype is large. The rearrangement joins TRBV20-1 to TRBJ2-1; D possibly corresponds to TRBD1 (5 bases). From germline, CDR1 is DFQATT and CDR2 SNEGSKA (reference sequence). The V end was cut by 3 bases, the J end by 5 bases, with 8 bases between. CDR3 length: 12 amino acids. As DNA, the CDR3 is TGCAGTGCTAGGACAGTACACAATGAGCAGTTCTTC. Its translation: CSARTVHNEQFF.

This clonotype was detected many times. At one of its ends the junction is not consistent with the germline gene, which may arise from a read error. This sequence joins TRBV12-3 or TRBV12-4 and TRBJ2-4; D remains unclear. This CDR3 spans 13 amino acids. The CDR3 here is CASSLETGLGISF. The CDR3, as DNA: TGTGCCAGCAGTTTAGAAACCGGGTTGGGGATCAGCTTC.

This clonotype showed up many times. CDR3 coding DNA: TGTGCCAGCTCCCGGGACAGGACCAATGAGCAGTTCTTC. Its translation is CASSRDRTNEQFF. The chain carries TRBV7-9 and TRBJ2-1, with TRBD1 matching 8 bases. This CDR3 spans 13 amino acids. Germline values: CDR1 SEHNR, CDR2 FQNEAQ (reference sequence). The V gene end was trimmed by 8 bases and the J gene end by 6 bases; junction bases not matched to a gene: 6.

This clonotype was seen many times. The chain couples TRBV7-3 to TRBJ2-3; D is unresolved. The CDR3 covers 14 residues. Trimming took off 5 bases at V and 2 bases at J, with 11 bases between the two ends. Germline-derived CDR1 and CDR2 are SGHTA and FQGTGA. CDR3 sequence reads: CASSPHYSTDTQYF. CDR3 nucleotide sequence: TGTGCCAGCAGCCCCCACTACTCCACAGATACGCAGTATTTT.

This clonotype was found many times. The chain carries TRBV6-1 and TRBJ1-1; D ambiguous. Trimming left V 1 base short and J 8 bases short, with 11 bases between. Germline CDR1 MNHNS, CDR2 SASEGT. This CDR3 spans 13 amino acids. CDR3 DNA sequence: TGTGCCAGCAGTGAAGGTCACCGTACGGAAGCTTTCTTT. This codes for CASSEGHRTEAFF.

This clonotype was observed many times. The chain couples TRBV20-1 to TRBJ2-3; D is ambiguous. Germline V gives CDR1 DFQATT, CDR2 SNEGSKA (reference sequence). The CDR3 length is 12 residues. V lost 1 base to trimming and J lost 5 bases, with 7 bases between them. CDR3 bases: TGCAGTGCTAGAGTAACGAAAGATACGCAGTATTTT. Its translation: CSARVTKDTQYF.

This clonotype was observed at least ten times. J is TRBJ2-7 and V is TRBV15, with D possibly TRBD2 on 5 matching bases. CDR1 is LNHNV and CDR2 is YYDKDF in the germline V gene (reference sequence). The CDR3 length is 14 residues. V lost 0 bases and J 5 bases, leaving 11 bases between the germline ends. The chain's CDR3 is CATSRDRGSHEQYF. The CDR3 nucleotides are TGTGCCACCAGCAGAGATCGGGGTTCCCACGAGCAGTACTTC.

This clonotype was counted many times. The chain recombines TRBV6-6 with TRBJ1-3, with a possible D match to TRBD1 (6 bases). Germline V CDR1 and CDR2: MNHNY, SVGAGI (reference sequence). The CDR3 runs 16 residues. V shed 8 bases and J shed 0 bases, with 17 bases lying between them. The CDR3: CASLVFGGSSGNTIYF. The CDR3, as DNA: TGTGCCAGCCTAGTCTTCGGGGGCAGCTCTGGAAACACCATATATTTT.

This clonotype has ten or more counts. The chain recombines TRBV20-1 with TRBJ2-7; D uncertain. The V gene lost 0 bases and the J gene lost 2 bases, with 11 bases spanning the gap. The CDR3 spans 14 residues. Germline V gives CDR1 DFQATT, CDR2 SNEGSKA (reference sequence). Written as DNA, the CDR3 is TGCAGTGCTAGAGATAGAGTACGAGCCTACGAGCAGTACTTC. This encodes CSARDRVRAYEQYF.

Ten or more counts support this clonotype. The V gene is TRBV4-1, the J gene TRBJ1-4; D gene uncertain. The V gene lost 1 base and the J gene lost 0 bases, with 9 bases spanning the gap. There are 16 residues in the CDR3. Germline CDR1 reads MGHRA; CDR2 reads YSYEKL. DNA for the CDR3: TGCGCCAGCAGCCAAGTTTGGATCGCAACTAATGAAAAACTGTTTTTT. It is translated as CASSQVWIATNEKLFF.

This clonotype has at least ten counts. The rearrangement joins TRBV12-3 or TRBV12-4 to TRBJ2-3, with 7 bases lining up with TRBD1. The CDR3 covers 16 residues. The trim removed 3 bases at V and 5 bases at J, leaving 11 bases unmatched. As DNA, the CDR3 is TGTGCCAGCAGTTTTTTAGGGGGCCCCCCAGGAGATACGCAGTATTTT. It specifies CASSFLGGPPGDTQYF.

Many counts were recorded for this clonotype. This rearrangement joins TRBV7-2 to TRBJ1-3, with TRBD1 matching over 9 bases. Trimming at V came to 5 bases and at J to 3 bases, leaving 14 bases not matched to a gene. This CDR3 spans 18 amino acids. The germline gives CDR1 SGHTA, CDR2 FQGNSA. CDR3 residues: CASSHPPGDRVIGNTIYF. CDR3 nucleotide sequence: TGTGCCAGCAGCCACCCACCCGGGGACAGGGTGATTGGAAACACCATATATTTT.

This clonotype was seen ten or more times. This chain joins TRBV12-3 or TRBV12-4 and TRBJ2-1; 11 nucleotides agree with TRBD2. Trimming at V came to 6 bases and at J to 8 bases, leaving 9 bases not matched to a gene. CDR3 length: 15 amino acids. CDR3 sequence: CASRTTSGEYHEQFF. CDR3 coding DNA: TGTGCCAGCAGGACGACTAGCGGGGAGTATCATGAGCAGTTCTTC.

This clonotype occurred many times. This chain joins TRBV20-1 and TRBJ2-1; maybe TRBD2 (6 bases). V shed 6 bases and J shed 8 bases, with 20 bases lying between them. Germline V gene lookup returns CDR1 DFQATT and CDR2 SNEGSKA (reference sequence). The CDR3 sequence is 14 residues long. DNA of the CDR3: TGCAGTGCCCCGGGACTCCCGGGTTCGGATGAGCAGTTCTTC. It encodes CSAPGLPGSDEQFF.

This rearrangement joins TRBV5-1 to TRBJ2-5; 9 nucleotides align to TRBD1. V was clipped by 1 base and J by 7 bases; unmatched bases: 20. The CDR3 totals 19 residues. The germline CDR1 and CDR2 sequences are SGHRS and YFSETQ. CDR3 coding DNA: TGCGCCAGCAGCTTGTATACAGGGGGCGATGGGGCCCAATCGGGGACCCAGTACTTC. Protein sequence: CASSLYTGGDGAQSGTQYF. The variable domain in full, completed from reference TRBV5-1 and TRBJ2-5, reads KAGVTQTPRYLIKTRGQQVTLSCSPISGHRSVSWYQQTPGQGLQFLFEYFSETQRNKGNFPGRFSGRQFSNSRSEMNVSTLELGDSALYLCASSLYTGGDGAQSGTQYFGPGTRLLVL.

This clonotype has a count of ten or more. The chain joins TRBV5-6 to TRBJ1-1; D ambiguous. The germline V and J ends were trimmed by 0 bases and 1 base, with 10 bases remaining between them. The CDR3 is made up of 15 amino acids. CDR1 and CDR2 (germline): SGHDT, YYEEEE. The DNA for the CDR3 is TGTGCCAGCAGCTTGGAAGGACTCGCGAACACTGAAGCTTTCTTT. Protein: CASSLEGLANTEAFF. Together with reference TRBV5-6 and TRBJ1-1, the CDR3 gives the full variable domain: DAGVTQSPTHLIKTRGQQVTLRCSPKSGHDTVSWYQQALGQGPQFIFQYYEEEERQRGNFPDRFSGHQFPNYSSELNVNALLLGDSALYLCASSLEGLANTEAFFGQGTRLTVV.

This clonotype is labeled medium-sized. J is TRBJ2-1 and V is TRBV5-1; D remains ambiguous. The germline V gene has CDR1 SGHRS and CDR2 YFSETQ. V gave up 0 bases and J gave up 6 bases, with 1 base separating them. The CDR3 spans 11 residues. CDR3 sequence (DNA): TGCGCCAGCAGCTTGGGCAATGAGCAGTTCTTC. Protein: CASSLGNEQFF.

This clonotype was observed many times. The rearrangement links TRBV30 to TRBJ1-3, with D perhaps matching TRBD1 (5 bases). This CDR3 region has 15 residues. V was shortened by 2 bases and J by 0 bases, with 11 bases between the two germline ends. Germline V gene lookup returns CDR1 GTSNPN and CDR2 SVGIG (reference sequence). The CDR3 loop reads CAWSRDSGSGNTIYF. CDR3 nucleotides: TGTGCCTGGAGTCGGGACTCCGGCTCTGGAAACACCATATATTTT.

This clonotype was recorded many times. The gene calls are TRBV20-1 and TRBJ2-7, with TRBD1 identical over 10 bases. Trimming took 0 bases from V and 2 from J; bases not matched to a gene: 16. Looked up from germline, CDR1 is DFQATT and CDR2 is SNEGSKA (reference sequence). The CDR3 totals 19 residues. For the CDR3, the DNA is TGCAGTGCTAGAGATGGGGACAGGGGACACCGACTGGAGGCCTACGAGCAGTACTTC. Amino acid sequence: CSARDGDRGHRLEAYEQYF.

This clonotype rates as medium-sized (0.01 to 0.1%). The chain employs TRBV14 and TRBJ1-6, with D possibly matching TRBD1 (5 bases). V lost 9 bases and J 7 bases, leaving 13 bases between the germline ends. The CDR3 length is 13 residues. Germline CDR1 SGHDN, CDR2 FVKESK. The CDR3 is CASNPGGNSPLHF. In DNA, the CDR3 is TGTGCCAGTAACCCCGGGGGAAATTCACCCCTCCACTTT.

This clonotype was counted ten times or more. This rearrangement joins TRBV12-3 or TRBV12-4 to TRBJ1-2; D is undetermined. Trimming left V 3 bases short and J 1 base short, with 12 bases between. The CDR3 is made up of 15 amino acids. The CDR3 DNA reads as TGTGCCAGCAGTTTGTGGATGGGAGATAACTATGGCTACACCTTC. Its translation is CASSLWMGDNYGYTF.

The V gene is TRBV20-1, the J gene TRBJ2-5, with 7 bases lining up with TRBD2. The CDR3 has 13 residues. Germline V gene data show CDR1 as DFQATT and CDR2 as SNEGSKA (reference sequence). The CDR3 loop is CSAETSRVETQYF. The CDR3 coding sequence is TGCAGCGCCGAGACTAGCAGGGTAGAGACCCAGTACTTC.

This clonotype occurred many times. This chain uses TRBV11-1 with TRBJ1-2, with 7 bases identical to TRBD1. V gave up 5 bases and J gave up 8 bases; unmatched junction bases: 11. Germline V CDR1 and CDR2: SGHAT, FQDESV (reference sequence). This CDR3 region has 14 residues. The CDR3 spells CASSLGQKFGGYTF. The DNA for the CDR3 is TGTGCCAGCAGCCTGGGACAGAAGTTTGGGGGCTACACCTTC.

This clonotype was seen ten or more times. This chain links TRBV6-2 or TRBV6-3 with TRBJ2-2; D not resolved. The germline V gene has CDR1 MNHEY and CDR2 SVGEGT. This CDR3 is 15 amino acids long. With 2 bases removed from V and 1 base from J, the gap between germline ends came to 8 bases. CDR3 bases: TGTGCCAGCAGTTACCCTCTTTTGAACACCGGGGAGCTGTTTTTT. Residues: CASSYPLLNTGELFF.